This TCR beta chain emerged from a study of radiotherapy plus CTLA-4 blockade in lung cancer. Study details: Of the patients, about 18% showed objective responses and under 40% attained disease control.

Germline V gene lookup returns CDR1 SGHVS and CDR2 FQNEAQ. Trimming removed 2 bases from V and 5 bases from J; junction bases left unmatched: 3. The CDR3 runs 14 residues. In regard to this clone: The antigen remains unidentified.

General study findings and limits: Among reported predictors of response, early blood T cell clone dynamics with interferon-beta performed best. Radiotherapy with ipilimumab was followed by blood expansion of tumor-derived clones.

Profiling relied on immunoSEQ multiplex PCR, and the TCRdb table lists in-frame clones only, not all of them. The table lists some 48,000 clones, about 88% of them singletons. The chain uses TRBV7-8 and TRBJ2-1, with 7 bases fitting TRBD1. Material: peripheral blood, obtained from a patient treated with radiotherapy plus ipilimumab. The receptor comes from a human donor with non-small cell lung cancer that progressed on radiotherapy plus ipilimumab. Some clones in this sample may be carry-over from other donors' samples. CDR3 in amino acids: CASSLSGGNNEQFF. The DNA for the CDR3 is TGTGCCAGCAGCTTATCAGGGGGAAACAATGAGCAGTTCTTC.